This T cell receptor (beta chain) was recovered during a study of blood T cell repertoires in COVID-19. The V end lost 3 bases, the J end lost 3 bases, and 12 bases lay between the germline ends. There are 15 residues in the CDR3. Germline CDR1 reads SGHTA; CDR2 reads FQGNSA. This clone occurred a few times. Original methodology: Cell counts per sample came from amplifying reference gene primers. Method: immunoSEQ multiplex PCR; TCRdb's copy keeps in-frame clones and lacks some. The D gene and trimming were derived from the DNA, and the V and J assignments and clone size from that table. This sample has 60,000 to 85,000 clones; around 86% occur once, and the top ten carry 12%.

This clonotype originated in a human donor in a cohort sampled during active COVID-19. Sequenced: peripheral blood. The rearrangement joins TRBV7-2 to TRBJ1-5, with no clear D. CDR3 region: CASSFTSQNNQPQHF. Written as DNA, the CDR3 is TGTGCCAGCAGCTTTACATCACAGAACAATCAGCCCCAGCATTTT.